The rows below give T cell receptor beta chains drawn from one sample of a study of T-cell reconstitution after alpha-beta-depleted transplantation in children. One entry per CDR3 protein, called by TCRdb with MiXCR from the PCR reads. The table records a few hundred thousand distinct CDR3 sequences, around 46% of them present only once. The source was PBMCs, collected before TCRalphabeta/CD19-depleted stem cell transplant. The receptors here all came from a girl aged 2 to 10 with aplastic anemia, due to receive a stem cell transplant. Both conserved end residues are part of each CDR3. The order of the fields is D gene, V gene, J gene, clone size, CDR3 DNA, CDR3 protein. A D gene is named only where the DNA matches it firmly. Only some rows state a clone size, as once, few, many or a class for expanded clones.

>NA|TRBV6-2/TRBV6-3|TRBJ2-3|NA
TGTGCCAGCAGTTACGCCCCCACAGATACGCAGTATTTT
CASSYAPTDTQYF
>NA|TRBV29-1|TRBJ1-1|few
TGCAGCGTTGAAAGGCAGGGGATGACTGAAGCTTTCTTT
CSVERQGMTEAFF
>TRBD2|TRBV5-1|TRBJ2-5|few
TGCGCCAGCAGCCCTGGACTAGCGGGGGAGGCGGAGACCCAGTACTTC
CASSPGLAGEAETQYF
>NA|TRBV5-1|TRBJ1-4|many
TGCGCCAGCAGCTTGTCAGGGGCCAGCGAGGAAAAACTGTTTTTT
CASSLSGASEEKLFF
>NA|TRBV20-1|TRBJ1-5|NA
TGCAGTGCTCGGACAGCTAATCAGCCCCAGCATTTT
CSARTANQPQHF
>NA|TRBV19|TRBJ2-6|few
TGTGCCAGTAAGGCCTCTGGGGCCAACGTCCTGACTTTC
CASKASGANVLTF
>NA|TRBV7-3|TRBJ2-1|NA
TGTGCCAGCAGCCAGACTAGCTCACAGGGAGGCAATGAGCAGTTCTTC
CASSQTSSQGGNEQFF
>TRBD2|TRBV5-8|TRBJ2-1|once
TGTGCCAGCAGCTCTGGCATAGCGGGAGGGACCAATGAGCAGTTCTTC
CASSSGIAGGTNEQFF
>NA|TRBV6-1|TRBJ2-5|NA
TGTGCCAGCAGCGAATCGGCAGTTAGAGAGACCCAGTACTTC
CASSESAVRETQYF
>TRBD2|TRBV12-3/TRBV12-4|TRBJ2-3|NA
TGTGCCAGCAGTCAGCAGCTAGCGGGAGTCACAGATACGCAGTATTTT
CASSQQLAGVTDTQYF